This T cell receptor (beta chain) came from a study of shared clonotypes between healthy human individuals. About this clone: Antigen specificity is unknown.

The length of the CDR3 is 16 residues. V lost 3 bases, J lost 6 bases, and 9 bases stayed unmatched. The V gene's germline CDR1 is SGDLS and CDR2 YYNGEE. The study, taken as a whole, reports: Only blood was sampled; tissue repertoires likely differ.

Template amounts of 250 to 350 ng DNA, about 30,000 T cell genomes, were employed in unsorted PBMC replicate PCRs. Ten immunoSEQ deep assay plates were used by the authors to sequence unsorted PBMC DNA. Some clones are missing from TCRdb's copy, which holds only in-frame ones; the method was immunoSEQ multiplex PCR. The table shows about half a million clones, with roughly 80% occurring only once. Donation came from healthy HIV-negative adults that had no recent acute infections or vaccinations. The material sequenced was PBMCs. The TCR was taken from a woman between 40 and 55 years old in good health. Some clones in this sample may be carry-over from other donors' samples. V usage is TRBV9 and J usage is TRBJ2-1; 10 nucleotides agree with TRBD2. Here the CDR3 DNA reads TGTGCCAGCAGCGCGCGGCTAGCGGGAGCGGTCAATGAGCAGTTCTTC. Its translation is CASSARLAGAVNEQFF.